This T cell receptor beta chain was sequenced for a study of blood T cell repertoires in COVID-19. Study-wide background: Both acute and convalescent COVID-19 samples were obtained from the United States, Italy and Spain. The cDNA or gDNA used as material had been derived from T cells, B-cell-depleted T cells, or PBMCs.

Sequenced by immunoSEQ multiplex PCR; TCRdb stores in-frame clones only, minus some. The sample holds nearly 65,000 clones, under 90% seen once. Germline CDR1 and CDR2: MDHEN and SYDVKM. This CDR3 spans 14 amino acids. V was clipped by 3 bases and J by 2 bases; unmatched bases: 4. This chain connects TRBV28 to TRBJ2-7; 7 nucleotides line up with TRBD1. The receptor was derived from a human donor in a cohort sampled during active COVID-19. Specimen: peripheral blood. The CDR3 loop is CASSFPGQPYEQYF. As DNA, the CDR3 is TGTGCCAGCAGTTTTCCGGGACAGCCCTACGAGCAGTACTTC. Full variable domain (remainder filled in from reference TRBV28 and TRBJ2-7): DVKVTQSSRYLVKRTGEKVFLECVQDMDHENMFWYRQDPGLGLRLIYFSYDVKMKEKGDIPEGYSVSREKKERFSLILESASTNQTSMYLCASSFPGQPYEQYFGPGTRLTVT.